The 15 T cell receptor beta chains below come from one sample, sequenced in a study of PD-1 blockade in classical Hodgkin lymphoma (dated by TCRdb to the early 2020s). What the time point label conveys for this sample: cycle 1 day 1 (C1D1), immediately before nivolumab initiation. Every trial patient had relapsed after autologous stem cell transplantation, and cohorts A, B and C differed in prior brentuximab vedotin exposure. Receptor libraries were prepared by the immunoSEQ multiplex PCR assay. In TCRdb, the immuneACCESS table is reduced to in-frame sequences with V and J assigned. These tables do not hold every clone; where another copy was compared, an unresolved V gene accounts for under half, and the others remain unexplained. This sample lists some 64,000 clones; 88% were detected once. Roughly an eighth of the sample lies in the top ten. This specimen was peripheral blood mononuclear cells (PBMCs), taken at baseline. Every receptor here comes from a human donor with classical Hodgkin lymphoma.

This chain joins TRBV7-9 and TRBJ2-7, with TRBD1 matching 11 bases. Germline trimming cut 4 bases from V and 5 bases from J; bases unmatched to any gene: 4. The CDR3 is made up of 14 amino acids. Germline assignment: CDR1 SEHNR and CDR2 FQNEAQ (reference sequence). In nucleotides, the CDR3 is TGTGCCAGCAGCTGGACAGGGGGCGAGGACGAGCAGTACTTC. Its translation: CASSWTGGEDEQYF.

The chain combines TRBV6-4 with TRBJ2-1; 9 nucleotides line up with TRBD2. V shed 6 bases and J 4 bases; nucleotides not matched to a gene: 4. CDR1 is MRHNA, CDR2 SNTAGT, per germline. This CDR3 spans 14 amino acids. In nucleotides, the CDR3 is TGTGCCAGCAGCGAGCGGGGGGCGTACAATGAGCAGTTCTTC. Its translation: CASSERGAYNEQFF.

The J gene is TRBJ1-5, the V gene TRBV9; perhaps TRBD1 as D (6 bases). Deletions cut 0 bases from V and 6 bases from J, with 10 bases between. The length of the CDR3 is 14 residues. CDR1 is SGDLS, CDR2 YYNGEE, per germline. As DNA, the CDR3 is TGTGCCAGCAGCGTAGGGTCCAGGGGTCAGCCCCAGCATTTT. Translating it yields CASSVGSRGQPQHF.

The CDR3 sequence: CASSALSGTDTQYF. Written as DNA, the CDR3 is TGTGCCAGCAGCGCCCTTTCGGGTACAGATACGCAGTATTTT. The J gene is TRBJ2-3, the V gene TRBV9, with D hard to call. The CDR3 has 14 amino acids. Trimming left V 3 bases short and J 3 bases short, with 11 bases between. CDR1 and CDR2 (germline): SGDLS, YYNGEE.

Only one count was recorded for this clone. This chain connects TRBV9 to TRBJ1-3; no reliable D call. Germline CDR1 SGDLS, CDR2 YYNGEE. Trimming removed 7 bases from V and 7 bases from J, with 18 bases in between. CDR3 length: 14 amino acids. CDR3 sequence: CASGGLAGGNTIYF. CDR3 DNA sequence: TGTGCCAGCGGCGGGTTGGCAGGCGGCAACACCATATATTTT.

Here the CDR3 DNA reads TGTGCCAGCACGGGGAGACTATCCGAGCAGTACTTC. It is translated as CASTGRLSEQYF. The gene calls are TRBV6-6 and TRBJ2-7; D might be TRBD2 (5 bases). Trimming took 7 bases from V and 6 from J, leaving 13 bases between them. CDR3 length equals 12 residues. Germline values: CDR1 MNHNY, CDR2 SVGAGI (reference sequence).

The rearrangement links TRBV28 to TRBJ1-1; D remains ambiguous. The CDR3 has 14 residues. CDR1 MDHEN and CDR2 SYDVKM come from the germline V gene. V was pared by 1 base and J by 1 base, with 7 bases between. The CDR3 loop reads CASSLSPRNTEAFF. CDR3 DNA sequence: TGTGCCAGCAGTTTATCTCCCCGGAACACTGAAGCTTTCTTT.

CDR3 residues: CASSEWLPVRSYGNTIYF. CDR3 nucleotide sequence: TGTGCCAGCAGTGAATGGCTTCCAGTCAGGTCGTATGGAAACACCATATATTTT. The chain is built from TRBV2 and TRBJ1-3; D remains unclear. With 2 bases removed from V and 3 bases from J, the gap between germline ends came to 20 bases. This CDR3 is 18 amino acids long. Germline CDR1 is SNHLY and CDR2 is FYNNEI.

The chain combines TRBV10-1 with TRBJ2-7; perhaps D is TRBD1 or TRBD2 (5 bases each). CDR3 length: 13 amino acids. Germline lookup yields CDR1 WNHNN and CDR2 SYGVQD (reference sequence). Trimming shortened V by 4 bases and J by 2 bases, and 9 bases separated the two germline ends. The CDR3 protein is CASSAQGPYEQYF. CDR3 coding DNA: TGCGCCAGCAGTGCTCAGGGACCCTACGAGCAGTACTTC.

A few counts support this clone. The chain couples TRBV20-1 to TRBJ1-6; D unresolved. CDR1 is DFQATT and CDR2 is SNEGSKA in the germline V gene (reference sequence). Trimming shortened V by 5 bases and J by 5 bases, and 4 bases separated the two germline ends. The CDR3 contains 11 residues. Written as DNA, the CDR3 is TGCAGTGCTCCTCATAATTCACCCCTCCACTTT. It is translated as CSAPHNSPLHF.

The rearrangement links TRBV10-2 to TRBJ1-1; weak D call: TRBD1 (5 bases). The CDR3 covers 13 residues. Looked up from germline, CDR1 is WSHSY and CDR2 is SAAADI. Trimming left V 6 bases short and J 4 bases short, with 12 bases between. The CDR3 sequence is CASRQGIGTEAFF. DNA for the CDR3: TGCGCCAGCAGGCAGGGTATCGGCACTGAAGCTTTCTTT.

The rearrangement uses TRBV9 and TRBJ1-1; the match to TRBD1 covers 7 bases. CDR1 is SGDLS, CDR2 YYNGEE, per germline. V trimming: 3 bases; J trimming: 6 bases; junction bases outside the gene matches: 8. The length of the CDR3 is 14 residues. CDR3 coding DNA: TGTGCCAGCAGCGCCCCGACAGGGCGTGCTGAAGCTTTCTTT. Translated, it gives CASSAPTGRAEAFF. Complete variable domain (other parts from reference TRBV9 and TRBJ1-1): DSGVTQTPKHLITATGQRVTLRCSPRSGDLSVYWYQQSLDQGLQFLIQYYNGEERAKGNILERFSAQQFPDLHSELNLSSLELGDSALYFCASSAPTGRAEAFFGQGTRLTVV.

The chain couples TRBV19 to TRBJ1-5; no reliable D call. This CDR3 spans 15 amino acids. V was pared by 1 base and J by 4 bases, with 11 bases between. Germline CDR1 and CDR2: LNHDA and SQIVND (reference sequence). CDR3 residues: CASSIATGANQPQHF. CDR3 DNA: TGTGCCAGTAGTATAGCTACCGGTGCAAATCAGCCCCAGCATTTT.

The chain has TRBV7-9 and TRBJ1-6; no definite D call. The CDR3 consists of 15 residues. V lost 5 bases to trimming and J lost 6 bases, with 14 bases between them. Per the germline V gene, CDR1 is SEHNR and CDR2 is FQNEAQ (reference sequence). The CDR3 here is CASSPLAATNSPLHF. The CDR3 DNA sequence: TGTGCCAGCAGCCCGCTGGCAGCCACTAATTCACCCCTCCACTTT.

The chain couples TRBV10-3 to TRBJ2-5, with TRBD2 identical over 9 bases. J lost 0 bases, V lost 9 bases, and 5 bases had no gene match. This CDR3 region has 14 residues. From germline, CDR1 is ENHRY and CDR2 SYGVKD. The CDR3 region is CAIGSGGHQETQYF. CDR3 nucleotides: TGTGCCATAGGAAGCGGGGGGCACCAAGAGACCCAGTACTTC.